Shown below are 9 T cell receptor beta chains from a single sample sequenced in a study of blood T cell repertoires in COVID-19. Measured with immunoSEQ multiplex PCR; TCRdb has only the in-frame clones, and not every one. The sample records roughly 160,000 clones, more than 85% being singletons. Sequenced material: peripheral blood. These receptors originate from an elderly woman with COVID-19, enrolled during active disease.

The CDR3 sequence: CASSPRGNTGELFF. The CDR3 region has the DNA TGTGCCAGCAGCCCCAGGGGGAACACCGGGGAGCTGTTTTTT. V and J are TRBV9 and TRBJ2-2, with D maybe TRBD1 (6 bases). Per the germline V gene, CDR1 is SGDLS and CDR2 is YYNGEE. This CDR3 has 14 amino acids. The V end lost 4 bases, the J end lost 1 base, and 8 bases lay between the germline ends.

The J gene is TRBJ2-5, the V gene TRBV9; TRBD2 matches at 9 bases. CDR1 SGDLS and CDR2 YYNGEE come from the germline V gene. The J segment lost 5 bases and the V segment lost 0 bases, leaving 5 bases of the junction unmatched. This CDR3 has 15 amino acids. CDR3 DNA sequence: TGTGCCAGCAGCGTAGCGAGCGGGAGGCGGGAGACCCAGTACTTC. It specifies CASSVASGRRETQYF.

This chain joins TRBV5-1 and TRBJ1-4; D not resolved. The CDR3 is made up of 15 amino acids. Germline V gene data show CDR1 as SGHRS and CDR2 as YFSETQ. Trimming took off 1 base at V and 3 bases at J, with 10 bases between the two ends. The CDR3 spells CASSLSLQPNEKLFF. The DNA for the CDR3 is TGCGCCAGCAGCTTGAGTTTACAGCCTAATGAAAAACTGTTTTTT.

This chain links TRBV28 with TRBJ1-6, with TRBD1 matching 7 bases. Losses at the gene ends were 8 bases for V and 10 bases for J; bases not matched to a gene: 5. CDR1 is MDHEN and CDR2 is SYDVKM in the germline V gene. The CDR3 contains 12 residues. The CDR3 loop is CASQGVRSPLHF. The CDR3 nucleotides are TGTGCCAGCCAGGGGGTGCGGTCACCCCTCCACTTT. The entire variable domain, with the rest obtained from reference TRBV28 and TRBJ1-6, is as follows: DVKVTQSSRYLVKRTGEKVFLECVQDMDHENMFWYRQDPGLGLRLIYFSYDVKMKEKGDIPEGYSVSREKKERFSLILESASTNQTSMYLCASQGVRSPLHFGNGTRLTVT.

The chain has TRBV6-2 or TRBV6-3 and TRBJ1-6; D is unclear. There are 11 residues in the CDR3. Germline V gives CDR1 MNHEY, CDR2 SVGEGT. Trimming stripped 6 bases from V and 13 bases from J, with 10 bases between. CDR3 DNA sequence: TGTGCCAGCAGCGACGGGAACCCCCTCCACTTT. Protein sequence: CASSDGNPLHF.

The chain is built from TRBV23-1 and TRBJ2-7; TRBD1 agrees at 9 bases. TRBV23-1 is recorded as an ORF, its role being uncertain. The CDR3 consists of 17 residues. The junction had 16 bases not matched to a gene; V was cut back by 6 bases and J by 4 bases. As DNA, the CDR3 is TGCGCCAGCAGGCCCTCGCGCCGGGACAGGGACAGGTACGAGCAGTACTTC. This gives the protein CASRPSRRDRDRYEQYF.

Only one count was recorded for this clone. The gene calls are TRBV7-2 and TRBJ2-7; 12 bases map to TRBD2. Per germline, CDR1 SGHTA and CDR2 FQGNSA. The V and J ends lost 4 bases and 6 bases, in that order; junction bases with no gene match: 7. The CDR3 consists of 15 residues. In nucleotides, the CDR3 is TGTGCCAGCAGCTCGCTAGCGGGAGGGCCGGGCGAGCAGTACTTC. Encoded protein: CASSSLAGGPGEQYF.

This sequence joins TRBV3-1 (or the pseudogene TRBV3-2) and TRBJ1-4; TRBD1 is a possible D gene (6 bases). This CDR3 has 14 residues. Looked up from germline, CDR1 is LGHDT and CDR2 is YNNKEL (reference sequence). The V end lost 3 bases, the J end lost 8 bases, and 13 bases lay between the germline ends. The CDR3 DNA is TGTGCCAGCAGCCAGGGGGCGAATGGAGAAAAACTGTTTTTT. Its protein product is CASSQGANGEKLFF.

The V call is TRBV12-3 or TRBV12-4, the J call TRBJ1-2; TRBD1 matches 8 bases. The J segment lost 8 bases and the V segment lost 5 bases, leaving 7 bases of the junction unmatched. The CDR3 sequence is 13 residues long. CDR3: CASSPWTGRGYTF. The DNA of the CDR3 is TGTGCCAGCAGTCCTTGGACAGGGAGAGGCTACACCTTC.